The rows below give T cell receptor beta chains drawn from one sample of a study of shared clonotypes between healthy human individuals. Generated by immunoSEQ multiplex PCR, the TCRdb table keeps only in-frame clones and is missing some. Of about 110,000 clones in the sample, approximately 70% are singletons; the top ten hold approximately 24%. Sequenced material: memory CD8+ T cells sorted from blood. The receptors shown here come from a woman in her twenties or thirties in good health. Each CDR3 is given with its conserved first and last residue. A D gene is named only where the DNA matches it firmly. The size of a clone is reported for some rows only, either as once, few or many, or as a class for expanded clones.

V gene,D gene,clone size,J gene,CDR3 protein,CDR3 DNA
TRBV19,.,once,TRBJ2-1,CASSIGDLTNEQFF,TGTGCCAGTAGTATAGGGGATCTAACCAATGAGCAGTTCTTC
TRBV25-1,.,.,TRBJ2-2,CASSEQGPSTGELFF,TGTGCCAGCAGTGAGCAGGGGCCCTCCACCGGGGAGCTGTTTTTT
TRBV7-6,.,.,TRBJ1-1,CASSRSRVNTEAFF,TGTGCCAGCAGCCGGAGCCGGGTGAACACTGAAGCTTTCTTT
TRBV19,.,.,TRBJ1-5,CASSIGRFYSNQPQHF,TGTGCCAGTAGTATAGGTCGGTTTTATAGCAATCAGCCCCAGCATTTT
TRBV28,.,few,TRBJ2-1,CASSMTGRIEQFF,TGTGCCAGCAGCATGACCGGAAGGATTGAGCAGTTCTTC
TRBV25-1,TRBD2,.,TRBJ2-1,CASSASTVAGGPGNEQFF,TGTGCCAGCAGTGCAAGCACTGTAGCGGGAGGGCCGGGGAATGAGCAGTTCTTC
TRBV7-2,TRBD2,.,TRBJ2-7,CASSFPAGAYEQYF,TGTGCCAGCAGCTTCCCAGCGGGGGCTTACGAGCAGTACTTC
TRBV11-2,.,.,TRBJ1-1,CASSFLGAWTEAFF,TGTGCCAGCAGCTTTCTCGGGGCTTGGACTGAAGCTTTCTTT
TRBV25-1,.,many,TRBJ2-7,CASSAQGQGALSYEQYF,TGTGCCAGCAGTGCCCAGGGGCAGGGTGCCCTCTCCTACGAGCAGTACTTC
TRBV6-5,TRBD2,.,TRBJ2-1,CASSYESGSLDNEQFF,TGTGCCAGCAGTTACGAAAGCGGGAGTCTCGACAATGAGCAGTTCTTC
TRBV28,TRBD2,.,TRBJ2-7,CASGRFPAYEQYF,TGTGCTAGCGGGAGGTTTCCAGCCTACGAGCAGTACTTC
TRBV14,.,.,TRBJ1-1,CASSQNGDTEAFF,TGTGCCAGCAGCCAAAACGGGGACACTGAAGCTTTCTTT
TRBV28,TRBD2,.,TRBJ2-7,CASSIGTSGRVSEDEQYF,TGTGCCAGCTCAATCGGGACTAGCGGGAGGGTTTCTGAAGACGAGCAGTACTTC
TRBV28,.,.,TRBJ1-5,CASSPDRLSNQPQHF,TGTGCCAGCAGTCCAGACAGGCTCAGCAATCAGCCCCAGCATTTT
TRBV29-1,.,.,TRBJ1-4,CSARSRGANEKLFF,TGCAGCGCCCGATCGAGGGGGGCTAATGAAAAACTGTTTTTT
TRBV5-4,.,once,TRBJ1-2,CASSLGLDIYGYTF,TGTGCCAGCAGCTTGGGTTTGGACATCTATGGCTACACCTTC
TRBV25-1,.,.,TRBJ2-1,CASSENSVTGDEQFF,TGTGCCAGCAGTGAAAACTCGGTGACAGGTGACGAGCAGTTCTTC
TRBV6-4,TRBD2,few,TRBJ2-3,CASSDAGGTGPGDTQYF,TGTGCCAGCAGTGACGCGGGGGGAACAGGCCCCGGTGATACGCAGTATTTT
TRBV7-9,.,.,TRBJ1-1,CASRTTGGRNTEAFF,TGTGCCAGCAGGACCACGGGGGGGCGAAACACTGAAGCTTTCTTT
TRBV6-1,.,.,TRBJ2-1,CASSENGRGYNNEQFF,TGTGCCAGCAGTGAAAATGGCAGAGGGTACAACAATGAGCAGTTCTTC
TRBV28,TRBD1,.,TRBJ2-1,CASSLWDRGWEQFF,TGTGCCAGCAGTCTATGGGACAGGGGGTGGGAGCAGTTCTTC
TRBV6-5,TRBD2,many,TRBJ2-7,CASSGLAGTSYEQYF,TGTGCCAGCAGCGGACTAGCGGGAACTTCCTACGAGCAGTACTTC
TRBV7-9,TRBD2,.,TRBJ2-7,CASSLAGGSSGEQYF,TGTGCCAGCAGCTTAGCGGGCGGGAGTTCGGGCGAGCAGTACTTC
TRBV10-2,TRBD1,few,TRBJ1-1,CASSVSGGAGAFF,TGCGCCAGCAGTGTATCAGGGGGCGCAGGCGCTTTCTTT
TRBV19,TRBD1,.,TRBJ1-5,CASSSGPGQGFKPGNQPQHF,TGTGCCAGTAGTTCCGGGCCGGGACAGGGGTTTAAGCCAGGGAATCAGCCCCAGCATTTT
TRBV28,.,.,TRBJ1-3,CASSSGQSSGNTIYF,TGTGCCAGCAGTTCAGGACAGAGCTCTGGAAACACCATATATTTT
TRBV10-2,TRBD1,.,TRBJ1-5,CASTTGWDNQPQHF,TGCGCCAGCACGACAGGGTGGGACAATCAGCCCCAGCATTTT
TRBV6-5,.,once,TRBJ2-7,CASSRDFSSYEQYF,TGTGCCAGCAGCCGGGACTTTTCCTCCTACGAGCAGTACTTC
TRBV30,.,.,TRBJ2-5,CAWFVGAEQYF,TGTGCCTGGTTTGTGGGAGCAGAGCAGTACTTC
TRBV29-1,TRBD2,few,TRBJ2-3,CSVKTSGSESDTQYF,TGCAGCGTCAAAACTAGCGGGAGTGAGTCAGATACGCAGTATTTT
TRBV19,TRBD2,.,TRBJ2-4,CASSPGGTLKNIQYF,TGTGCCAGTAGTCCGGGGGGGACCCTAAAAAACATTCAGTACTTC
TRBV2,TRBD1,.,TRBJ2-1,CASASGTGVYNEQFF,TGTGCCAGCGCCTCCGGGACAGGGGTCTACAATGAGCAGTTCTTC
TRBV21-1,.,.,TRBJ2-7,CASSPPSHEQYF,TGTGCCAGCAGCCCCCCTTCCCACGAGCAGTACTTC
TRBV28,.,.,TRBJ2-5,CASSPMAEAWVLGLGETQYF,TGTGCCAGCAGTCCAATGGCCGAGGCGTGGGTGCTGGGGTTAGGAGAGACCCAGTACTTC
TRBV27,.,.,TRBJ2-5,CASSCRDCAYQETQYF,TGTGCCAGCAGCTGCCGGGACTGTGCGTACCAAGAGACCCAGTACTTC
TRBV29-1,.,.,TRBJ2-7,CSVPSGERYEQYF,TGCAGCGTCCCTTCCGGGGAGAGGTACGAGCAGTACTTC
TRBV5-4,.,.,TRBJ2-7,CASSQTMGTGNYEQYF,TGTGCCAGCAGCCAGACAATGGGGACGGGGAACTACGAGCAGTACTTC
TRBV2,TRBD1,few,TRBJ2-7,CASSDFSTGAADEQYF,TGTGCCAGCAGTGACTTTTCGACAGGGGCGGCGGACGAGCAGTACTTC
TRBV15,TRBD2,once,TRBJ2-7,CATSSGRDYEQYF,TGTGCCACCAGCAGCGGGAGGGACTACGAGCAGTACTTC
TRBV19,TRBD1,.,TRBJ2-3,CASSTGTVGTDTQYF,TGTGCCAGTAGTACCGGGACAGTGGGCACAGATACGCAGTATTTT
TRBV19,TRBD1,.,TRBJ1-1,CASNPLKGQGELVEAFF,TGTGCCAGTAACCCATTGAAGGGACAGGGAGAGTTGGTTGAAGCTTTCTTT
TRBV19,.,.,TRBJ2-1,CASSITSSIFNEQFF,TGTGCCAGTAGTATCACTAGCTCCATATTCAATGAGCAGTTCTTC
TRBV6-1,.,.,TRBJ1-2,CASSDPWGAGRAVGYTF,TGTGCCAGCAGTGACCCCTGGGGAGCAGGGAGGGCGGTCGGCTACACCTTC
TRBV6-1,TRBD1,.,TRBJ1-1,CASSEGGQGGTEAFF,TGTGCCAGCAGTGAAGGAGGACAGGGGGGAACTGAAGCTTTCTTT
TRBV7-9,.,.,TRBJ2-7,CASSLGWRASYEQYF,TGTGCCAGCAGCTTAGGTTGGAGGGCATCCTACGAGCAGTACTTC
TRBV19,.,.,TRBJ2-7,CASSNMRADTYEQYF,TGTGCCAGTAGCAACATGAGGGCAGATACCTACGAGCAGTACTTC
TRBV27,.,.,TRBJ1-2,CASRSGRLARYTF,TGTGCCAGCCGCTCGGGACGATTGGCGCGCTACACCTTC
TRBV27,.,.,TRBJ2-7,CASSLFSGLRVEQYF,TGTGCCAGCAGTTTATTCTCAGGGTTGCGGGTCGAGCAGTACTTC
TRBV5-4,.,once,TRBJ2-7,CASSLDSEQYF,TGTGCCAGCAGCTTGGACAGCGAGCAGTACTTC
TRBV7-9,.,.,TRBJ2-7,CASSAWGAVYEQYF,TGTGCCAGCAGCGCGTGGGGGGCGGTCTACGAGCAGTACTTC
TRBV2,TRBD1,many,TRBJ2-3,CASSEALTGGIDTQYF,TGTGCCAGCAGTGAAGCATTGACAGGGGGCATCGATACGCAGTATTTT
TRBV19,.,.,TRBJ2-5,CASSNLVGYPQETQYF,TGTGCCAGTAGTAATTTGGTGGGGTACCCCCAAGAGACCCAGTACTTC